The 27 T cell receptor beta chains below come from one sample, sequenced in a study of shared clonotypes between healthy human individuals. Sequenced by immunoSEQ multiplex PCR; TCRdb stores in-frame clones only, minus some. Of roughly 2 million clones in the sample, about 95% are singletons; the top ten hold 0.85% to 1.2%. Naive CD8 cells lacked CD45RO, underwent positive selection for CCR7 and left out terminally differentiated effector memory CD45RA+ cells. Sequences were obtained from naive CD8+ T cells sorted from blood. These TCRs come from a man aged 18 to 30 in good health.

This clone was observed a single time. The sample contains more than one DNA sequence encoding this CDR3. V usage is TRBV4-3 and J usage is TRBJ2-7; D call uncertain. There are 13 residues in the CDR3. Trimming cost V 3 bases and J 4 bases, with 10 bases left between them. Germline CDR1 LGHNA, CDR2 YSLEER. The CDR3 loop reads CASSQALGYEQYF. The CDR3 nucleotides read TGCGCCAGCAGCCAGGCGCTGGGGTACGAGCAGTACTTC.

The V gene is TRBV5-1, the J gene TRBJ2-1; maybe TRBD1 (5 bases). The germline gives CDR1 SGHRS, CDR2 YFSETQ. This CDR3 is 14 amino acids long. The germline V and J ends were trimmed by 2 bases and 0 bases, with 6 bases remaining between them. The CDR3 DNA follows: TGCGCCAGCAGCTTTGACAGCTCCTACAATGAGCAGTTCTTC. It specifies CASSFDSSYNEQFF.

This sequence joins TRBV27 and TRBJ2-4; D is unresolved. Trimming took 6 bases from V and 0 from J, leaving 15 bases between them. The CDR3 has 16 residues. Germline V gene lookup returns CDR1 MNHEY and CDR2 SMNVEV (reference sequence). The CDR3 loop is CASRPLTDLAKNIQYF. The CDR3 coding sequence is TGTGCCAGCAGACCCTTAACGGACCTAGCCAAAAACATTCAGTACTTC.

Regarding this clone: Additional DNA sequences in this sample encode the identical CDR3. The chain joins TRBV7-9 to TRBJ2-3; the match to TRBD2 covers 8 bases. Germline CDR1 is SEHNR and CDR2 is FQNEAQ (reference sequence). The CDR3 is made up of 15 amino acids. With 5 bases clipped from V and 2 bases from J, the junction kept 6 bases outside the gene matches. CDR3 nucleotides: TGTGCCAGCAGCCCCTTAGCGGGGAACACAGATACGCAGTATTTT. Translated, it gives CASSPLAGNTDTQYF.

This clone has just a few counts. Within the sample, other DNA sequences also encode this same CDR3. J is TRBJ2-5 and V is TRBV5-6; D is unclear. The ends were cut back, 0 bases at V and 1 base at J, with 1 base in the middle. Germline loops: CDR1 SGHDT, CDR2 YYEEEE. This CDR3 has 12 amino acids. The CDR3 region has the DNA TGTGCCAGCAGCTTGGGCCAAGAGACCCAGTACTTC. Protein product: CASSLGQETQYF.

In regard to this clone: The identical CDR3 is also encoded by other nucleotide sequences in the sample. The chain has TRBV19 and TRBJ1-1; no reliable D call. The CDR3 has 13 amino acids. Germline CDR1 and CDR2: LNHDA and SQIVND (reference sequence). V lost 6 bases and J lost 1, with 9 bases in between. This CDR3 is CASRGLENTEAFF. The CDR3 coding sequence is TGTGCCAGTAGGGGTCTGGAGAACACTGAAGCTTTCTTT. The full variable domain, its missing parts supplied by reference TRBV19 and TRBJ1-1, is DGGITQSPKYLFRKEGQNVTLSCEQNLNHDAMYWYRQDPGQGLRLIYYSQIVNDFQKGDIAEGYSVSREKKESFPLTVTSAQKNPTAFYLCASRGLENTEAFFGQGTRLTVV.

This chain links TRBV4-1 with TRBJ2-7, with D tentatively TRBD1 (5 bases). This CDR3 contains 15 residues. From germline, CDR1 is MGHRA and CDR2 YSYEKL. The V gene lost 4 bases and the J gene lost 3 bases, with 16 bases spanning the gap. This CDR3 reads CASSLQDHQYYEQYF. The CDR3 coding sequence is TGCGCCAGCAGCCTACAGGACCACCAGTACTACGAGCAGTACTTC.

This clone showed up just once. The gene calls are TRBV7-8 and TRBJ2-7; D gene uncertain. Germline V gene data show CDR1 as SGHVS and CDR2 as FQNEAQ. The CDR3 is 13 residues long. Trimming took off 4 bases at V and 2 bases at J, with 9 bases between the two ends. The CDR3 protein is CASSSDVAYEQYF. In nucleotides, the CDR3 is TGTGCCAGCAGCTCGGACGTCGCCTACGAGCAGTACTTC. Together with reference TRBV7-8 and TRBJ2-7, the CDR3 gives the full variable domain: GAGVSQSPRYKVAKRGQDVALRCDPISGHVSLFWYQQALGQGPEFLTYFQNEAQLDKSGLPSDRFFAERPEGSVSTLKIQRTQQEDSAVYLCASSSDVAYEQYFGPGTRLTVT.

This clone was seen a single time. The chain recombines TRBV30 with TRBJ1-2; D possibly corresponds to TRBD1 (6 bases). V lost 5 bases and J 1 base, leaving 17 bases between the germline ends. Germline CDR1 and CDR2: GTSNPN and SVGIG (reference sequence). The CDR3 sequence is 15 residues long. CDR3 DNA: TGTGCCTGGTTCCCCTGGACAGCAGTTAACTATGGCTACACCTTC. It encodes CAWFPWTAVNYGYTF. Based on the CDR3 plus reference TRBV30 and TRBJ1-2, the full variable domain is SQTIHQWPATLVQPVGSPLSLECTVEGTSNPNLYWYRQAAGRGLQLLFYSVGIGQISSEVPQNLSASRPQDRQFILSSKKLLLSDSGFYLCAWFPWTAVNYGYTFGSGTRLTVV.

The genes are TRBV4-3 and TRBJ2-1; D not resolved. The germline V and J ends were trimmed by 0 bases and 0 bases, with 6 bases remaining between them. The CDR3 sequence is 15 residues long. The germline gives CDR1 LGHNA, CDR2 YSLEER. The DNA of the CDR3 is TGCGCCAGCAGCCAAGAGGAGAGCTCCTACAATGAGCAGTTCTTC. Protein: CASSQEESSYNEQFF.

The chain recombines TRBV7-3 with TRBJ2-3, with 11 bases identical to TRBD1. The CDR3 sequence is 14 residues long. In germline, CDR1 is SGHTA, CDR2 FQGTGA. V shed 6 bases, J shed 5 bases, and the junction held 4 bases outside the gene matches. CDR3 nucleotides: TGTGCCAGCAGGGGACAGGGGGAGGTAGATACGCAGTATTTT. Translation: CASRGQGEVDTQYF.

This sequence joins TRBV9 and TRBJ1-1, with 7 bases identical to TRBD1. V shed 0 bases, J shed 0 bases, and the junction held 5 bases outside the gene matches. Germline assignment: CDR1 SGDLS and CDR2 YYNGEE. The CDR3 loop spans 16 amino acids. CDR3 loop: CASSVEGTVMNTEAFF. The CDR3 DNA is TGTGCCAGCAGCGTAGAGGGGACAGTGATGAACACTGAAGCTTTCTTT.

This clone showed up just once. The J gene is TRBJ1-1, the V gene TRBV5-8; 11 bases line up with TRBD1. V dropped 3 bases and J dropped 3; count of bases not matched to a gene: 1. The germline V gene has CDR1 SGHTS and CDR2 YDEGEE. This CDR3 region has 14 residues. Written as DNA, the CDR3 is TGTGCCAGCAGCTGGGACAGGGGGGACACTGAAGCTTTCTTT. Protein sequence: CASSWDRGDTEAFF. Together with reference TRBV5-8 and TRBJ1-1, the CDR3 gives the full variable domain: EAGVTQSPTHLIKTRGQQATLRCSPISGHTSVYWYQQALGLGLQFLLWYDEGEERNRGNFPPRFSGRQFPNYSSELNVNALELEDSALYLCASSWDRGDTEAFFGQGTRLTVV.

As regards this clone: Different DNA sequences within this sample yield the same CDR3. This sequence joins TRBV7-9 and TRBJ2-1, with D possibly being TRBD2 (5 bases). CDR1 and CDR2 (germline): SEHNR, FQNEAQ (reference sequence). V was shortened by 1 base and J by 9 bases, with 7 bases between the two germline ends. The CDR3 runs to 12 residues. This chain's CDR3 is CASSLGLAEQFF. The CDR3 nucleotides read TGTGCCAGCAGCTTAGGGCTAGCTGAGCAGTTCTTC.

This chain connects TRBV29-1 to TRBJ1-1; D call uncertain. Trimming took 5 bases from V and 4 from J, leaving 5 bases between them. Germline assignment: CDR1 SQVTM and CDR2 ANQGSEA. The CDR3 is 10 amino acids. This CDR3 is CSVFVTEAFF. The CDR3 DNA reads as TGCAGCGTTTTTGTCACTGAAGCTTTCTTT.

This chain uses TRBV28 with TRBJ1-6; no reliable D call. The CDR3 consists of 14 residues. From germline, CDR1 is MDHEN and CDR2 SYDVKM. Trimming took off 10 bases at V and 0 bases at J, with 10 bases between the two ends. CDR3 in amino acids: CATQLSSYNSPLHF. The CDR3 coding sequence is TGTGCCACCCAGTTGAGCTCCTATAATTCACCCCTCCACTTT.

This chain links TRBV15 with TRBJ1-2, with D hard to call. The length of the CDR3 is 13 residues. V was clipped by 0 bases and J by 4 bases, with 6 bases between them. Germline V CDR1 and CDR2: LNHNV, YYDKDF (reference sequence). The CDR3 coding sequence is TGTGCCACCAGCAGAGATTTAAGCTATGGCTACACCTTC. Translation: CATSRDLSYGYTF.

The rearrangement links TRBV27 to TRBJ2-5, with TRBD2 as a possible D gene (5 bases). The ends were cut back, 1 base at V and 1 base at J, with 10 bases in the middle. The CDR3 spans 15 residues. Per the germline V gene, CDR1 is MNHEY and CDR2 is SMNVEV (reference sequence). CDR3 in DNA: TGTGCCAGCAGTTTATATCAGGAGGTCCAAGAGACCCAGTACTTC. Residues: CASSLYQEVQETQYF.

This sequence joins TRBV6-5 and TRBJ2-1, with 10 positions matching TRBD2. Germline V gives CDR1 MNHEY, CDR2 SVGAGI. This CDR3 region has 16 residues. With V trimmed by 2 bases and J by 3 bases, 4 bases remained unmatched. DNA for the CDR3: TGTGCCAGCAGTTACCAGGGACTAGCGAACTACAATGAGCAGTTCTTC. This codes for CASSYQGLANYNEQFF.

The chain links TRBV6-1 to TRBJ2-1; TRBD1 matches at 8 bases. The CDR3 consists of 19 residues. Trimming took 1 base from V and 4 from J; bases not matched to a gene: 15. Germline V gene data show CDR1 as MNHNS and CDR2 as SASEGT. This CDR3 reads CASSEGLTEQGVSYNEQFF. The CDR3 bases are TGTGCCAGCAGTGAAGGGCTCACCGAACAGGGGGTGAGTTACAATGAGCAGTTCTTC.

This chain connects TRBV25-1 to TRBJ1-1, with TRBD1 matching over 7 bases. Germline V lookup: CDR1 MGHDK, CDR2 SYGVNS. The CDR3 sequence is 12 residues long. After removal of 7 bases from V and 8 bases from J, the junction contained 7 bases not matched to a gene. CDR3 amino acids: CASTLTGTEAFF. In DNA form, the CDR3 reads TGTGCCAGCACCCTGACAGGGACGGAAGCTTTCTTT.

With respect to this clone: Other nucleotide sequences from this sample produce the same CDR3. V and J are TRBV28 and TRBJ2-7; no definite D call. CDR1 is MDHEN, CDR2 SYDVKM, per germline. V lost 5 bases, J lost 4 bases, and 9 bases lay in between. There are 12 residues in the CDR3. The CDR3 region is CASSPRVYEQYF. CDR3 sequence (DNA): TGTGCCAGCAGTCCTCGAGTGTACGAGCAGTACTTC.

In its sample, this clone was seen once. The genes are TRBV19 and TRBJ1-5; D is undetermined. This CDR3 region has 15 residues. The ends were cut back, 5 bases at V and 6 bases at J, with 17 bases in the middle. CDR1 is LNHDA and CDR2 is SQIVND in the germline V gene (reference sequence). CDR3 sequence (DNA): TGTGCCAGTAGTGAACTCTTTGGCAGTAGTCAGCCCCAGCATTTT. It codes for CASSELFGSSQPQHF.

This chain joins TRBV29-1 and TRBJ2-1; D could derive from TRBD1 or TRBD2 (5 bases each). From germline, CDR1 is SQVTM and CDR2 ANQGSEA. Trimming cost V 7 bases and J 5 bases, with 9 bases left between them. The CDR3 consists of 11 residues. This chain's CDR3 is CSAGPNNEQFF. The CDR3 DNA reads TGCAGCGCGGGGCCTAACAATGAGCAGTTCTTC.

The chain joins TRBV7-2 to TRBJ2-7, with a weak D call TRBD1 (6 bases). Trimming removed 5 bases at V and 7 bases at J, with 30 bases between. The CDR3 totals 18 residues. The germline V gene encodes CDR1 SGHTA and CDR2 FQGNSA. The CDR3 is CASSTSHPDRRLPSEQYF. CDR3 nucleotides: TGTGCCAGCAGCACGAGTCACCCCGACAGGCGCCTTCCTTCGGAGCAGTACTTC.

This clone is a singleton in its sample. V usage is TRBV11-2 and J usage is TRBJ2-3, with 12 bases identical to TRBD2. Germline CDR1 SGHAT, CDR2 FQNNGV. CDR3 size: 16 residues. J gave up 5 bases and V 1 base, and 4 bases lay outside the gene matches. The DNA of the CDR3 is TGTGCCAGCAGCTTAGCGCTAGCGGGAGGGCGAGATACGCAGTATTTT. The encoded protein is CASSLALAGGRDTQYF.

The chain joins TRBV6-1 to TRBJ2-2; possibly TRBD1 for D (6 bases). This CDR3 comprises 14 residues. The V end was cut by 0 bases, the J end by 6 bases, with 8 bases between. The germline V gene has CDR1 MNHNS and CDR2 SASEGT. The CDR3 sequence is CASSEAKGAGELFF. CDR3 nucleotides: TGTGCCAGCAGTGAAGCGAAGGGGGCCGGGGAGCTGTTTTTT.